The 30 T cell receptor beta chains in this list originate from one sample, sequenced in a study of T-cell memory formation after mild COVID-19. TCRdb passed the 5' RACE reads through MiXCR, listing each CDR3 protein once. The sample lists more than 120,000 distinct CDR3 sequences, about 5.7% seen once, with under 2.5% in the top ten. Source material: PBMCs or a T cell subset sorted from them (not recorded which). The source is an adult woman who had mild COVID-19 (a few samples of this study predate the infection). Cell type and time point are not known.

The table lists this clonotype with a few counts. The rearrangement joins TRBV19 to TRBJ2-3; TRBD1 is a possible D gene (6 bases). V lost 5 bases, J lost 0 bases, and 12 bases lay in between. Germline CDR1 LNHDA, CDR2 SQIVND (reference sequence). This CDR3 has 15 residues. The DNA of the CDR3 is TGTGCCAGTAGTCCGGACAGCCGGAGCACAGATACGCAGTATTTT. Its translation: CASSPDSRSTDTQYF.

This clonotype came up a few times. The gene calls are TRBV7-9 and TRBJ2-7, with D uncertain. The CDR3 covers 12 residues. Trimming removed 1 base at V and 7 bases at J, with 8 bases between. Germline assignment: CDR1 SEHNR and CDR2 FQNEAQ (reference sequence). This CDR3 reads CASSLERFEQYF. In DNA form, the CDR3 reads TGTGCCAGCAGCTTAGAGAGATTTGAGCAGTACTTC.

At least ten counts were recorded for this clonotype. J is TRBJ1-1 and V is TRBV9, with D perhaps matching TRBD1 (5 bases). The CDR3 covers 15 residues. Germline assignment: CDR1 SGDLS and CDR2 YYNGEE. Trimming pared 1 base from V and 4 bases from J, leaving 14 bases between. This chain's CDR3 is CASSVKDTLGTEAFF. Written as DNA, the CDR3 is TGTGCCAGCAGCGTAAAGGACACCTTGGGCACTGAAGCTTTCTTT.

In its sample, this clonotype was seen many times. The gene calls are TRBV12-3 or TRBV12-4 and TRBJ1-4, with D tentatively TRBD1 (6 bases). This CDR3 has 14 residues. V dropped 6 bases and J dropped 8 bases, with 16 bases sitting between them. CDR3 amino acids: CASSSTGLREKLFF. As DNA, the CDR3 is TGTGCCAGCAGCTCTACAGGGTTGAGGGAAAAACTGTTTTTT.

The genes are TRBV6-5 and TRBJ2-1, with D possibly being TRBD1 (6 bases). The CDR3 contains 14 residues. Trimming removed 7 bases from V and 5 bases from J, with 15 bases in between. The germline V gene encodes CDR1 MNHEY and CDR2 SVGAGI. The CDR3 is CASTPPTGNNEQFF. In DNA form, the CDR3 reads TGTGCCAGCACCCCCCCCACAGGGAACAATGAGCAGTTCTTC.

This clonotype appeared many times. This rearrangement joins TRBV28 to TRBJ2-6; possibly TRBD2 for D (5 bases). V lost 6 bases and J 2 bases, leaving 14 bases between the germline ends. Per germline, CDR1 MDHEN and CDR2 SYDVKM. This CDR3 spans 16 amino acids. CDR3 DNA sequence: TGTGCCAGCAGCATACTGAGGGCAACTGGGGCCAACGTCCTGACTTTC. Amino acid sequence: CASSILRATGANVLTF.

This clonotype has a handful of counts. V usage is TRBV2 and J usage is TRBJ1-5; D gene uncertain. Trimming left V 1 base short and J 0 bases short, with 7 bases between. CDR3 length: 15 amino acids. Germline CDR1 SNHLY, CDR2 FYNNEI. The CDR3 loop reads CASSEGSSSNQPQHF. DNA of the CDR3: TGTGCCAGCAGTGAAGGCAGCAGTAGCAATCAGCCCCAGCATTTT.

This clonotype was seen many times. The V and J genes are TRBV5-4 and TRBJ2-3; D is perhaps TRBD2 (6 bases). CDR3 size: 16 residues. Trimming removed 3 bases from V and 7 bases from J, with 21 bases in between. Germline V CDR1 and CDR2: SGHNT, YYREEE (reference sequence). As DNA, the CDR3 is TGTGCCAGCAGCTCTCAGGCGGGACCACGGGGAAATACGCAGTATTTT. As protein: CASSSQAGPRGNTQYF.

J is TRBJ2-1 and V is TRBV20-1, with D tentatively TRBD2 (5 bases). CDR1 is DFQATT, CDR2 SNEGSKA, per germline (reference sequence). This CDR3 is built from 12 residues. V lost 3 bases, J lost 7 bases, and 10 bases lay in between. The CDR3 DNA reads TGCAGTGCTAGCGGTGGCGGGAATGAGCAGTTCTTC. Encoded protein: CSASGGGNEQFF.

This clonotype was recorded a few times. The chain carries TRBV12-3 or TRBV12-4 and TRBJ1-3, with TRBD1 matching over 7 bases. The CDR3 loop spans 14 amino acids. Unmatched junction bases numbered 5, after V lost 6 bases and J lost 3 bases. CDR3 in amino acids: CASRPGTVGNTIYF. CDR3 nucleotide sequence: TGTGCCAGCAGGCCCGGGACAGTTGGAAACACCATATATTTT.

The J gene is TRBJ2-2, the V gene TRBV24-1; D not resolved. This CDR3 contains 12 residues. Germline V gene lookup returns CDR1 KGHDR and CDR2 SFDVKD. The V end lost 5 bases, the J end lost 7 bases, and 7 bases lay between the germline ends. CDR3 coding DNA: TGTGCCACCAGTGCTGGGGTCGGGGAGCTGTTTTTT. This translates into CATSAGVGELFF.

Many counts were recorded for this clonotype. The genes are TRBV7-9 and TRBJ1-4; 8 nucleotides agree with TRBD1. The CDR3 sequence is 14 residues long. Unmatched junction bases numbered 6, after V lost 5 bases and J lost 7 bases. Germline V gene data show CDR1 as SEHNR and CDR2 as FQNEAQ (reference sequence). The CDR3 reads CASSRGQGTEKLFF. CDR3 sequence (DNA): TGTGCCAGCAGCAGAGGACAGGGTACTGAAAAACTGTTTTTT.

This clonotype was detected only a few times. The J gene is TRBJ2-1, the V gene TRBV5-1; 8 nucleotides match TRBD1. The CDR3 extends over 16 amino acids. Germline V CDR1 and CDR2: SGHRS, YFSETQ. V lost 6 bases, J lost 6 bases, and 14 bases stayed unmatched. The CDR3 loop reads CASTKIQGALSNEQFF. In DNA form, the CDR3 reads TGCGCCAGCACGAAAATTCAGGGGGCGTTGAGCAATGAGCAGTTCTTC.

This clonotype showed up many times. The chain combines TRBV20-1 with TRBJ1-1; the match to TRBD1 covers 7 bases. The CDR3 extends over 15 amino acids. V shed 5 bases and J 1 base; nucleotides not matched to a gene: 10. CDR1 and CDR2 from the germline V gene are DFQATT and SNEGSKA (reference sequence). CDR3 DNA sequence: TGCAGTGCTCCCCGGGGAGGGGGCAGGAACACTGAAGCTTTCTTT. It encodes CSAPRGGGRNTEAFF.

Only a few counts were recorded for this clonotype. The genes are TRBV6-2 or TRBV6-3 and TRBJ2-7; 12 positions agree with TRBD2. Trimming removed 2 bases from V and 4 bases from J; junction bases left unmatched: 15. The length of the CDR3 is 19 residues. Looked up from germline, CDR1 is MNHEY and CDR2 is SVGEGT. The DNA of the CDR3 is TGTGCCAGCAGTTACCGCCCTACACTGACTAGCGGGAGTTCTTACGAGCAGTACTTC. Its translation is CASSYRPTLTSGSSYEQYF.

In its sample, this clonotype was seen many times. The CDR3 DNA reads as TGTGCCAGCAGCTTAACGGCAGGGGTCAACAATGAGCAGTTCTTC. Protein sequence: CASSLTAGVNNEQFF. The rearrangement links TRBV7-3 to TRBJ2-1, with D tentatively TRBD1 (6 bases). Trimming pared 0 bases from V and 5 bases from J, leaving 11 bases between. Germline assignment: CDR1 SGHTA and CDR2 FQGTGA. CDR3 length equals 15 residues.

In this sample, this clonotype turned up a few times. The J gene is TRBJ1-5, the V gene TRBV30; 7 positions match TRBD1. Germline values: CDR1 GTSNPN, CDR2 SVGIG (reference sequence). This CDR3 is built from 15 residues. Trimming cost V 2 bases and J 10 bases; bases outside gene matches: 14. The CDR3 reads CAWSLDRLGGEPQHF. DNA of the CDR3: TGTGCCTGGAGTTTGGACAGGTTGGGGGGGGAACCCCAGCATTTT.

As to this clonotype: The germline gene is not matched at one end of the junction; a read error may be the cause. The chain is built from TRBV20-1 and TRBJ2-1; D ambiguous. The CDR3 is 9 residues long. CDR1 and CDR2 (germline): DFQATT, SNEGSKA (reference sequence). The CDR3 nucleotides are TGCAGTGCTAGCGGATCAATTACCTTC. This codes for CSASGSITF.

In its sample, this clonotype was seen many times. CDR3 region: CASSTGSGTDTQYF. In DNA form, the CDR3 reads TGTGCCAGCAGCACGGGGTCCGGGACAGATACGCAGTATTTT. The rearrangement joins TRBV12-3 or TRBV12-4 to TRBJ2-3, with D possibly TRBD2 on 5 matching bases. Between the trimmed V and J ends, which lost 6 bases and 3 bases, there was a span of 13 bases. The CDR3 is made up of 14 amino acids.

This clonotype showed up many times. The CDR3 sequence is CASSLMGGYNEQFF. The CDR3 region has the DNA TGTGCCAGCAGCTTAATGGGAGGCTACAATGAGCAGTTCTTC. The genes are TRBV7-9 and TRBJ2-1; TRBD2 might be the D (6 bases). Germline-derived CDR1 and CDR2 are SEHNR and FQNEAQ (reference sequence). V lost 2 bases and J lost 3, with 8 bases in between. CDR3 length equals 14 residues.

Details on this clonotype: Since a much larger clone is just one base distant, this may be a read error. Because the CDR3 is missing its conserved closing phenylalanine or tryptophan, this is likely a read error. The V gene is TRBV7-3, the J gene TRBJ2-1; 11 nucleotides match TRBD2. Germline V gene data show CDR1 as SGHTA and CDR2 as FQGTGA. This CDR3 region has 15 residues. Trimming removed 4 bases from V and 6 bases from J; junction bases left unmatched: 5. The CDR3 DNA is TGTGCCAGCAGCTCCCTAGCGGGAGGTGGCAATGAGCAGTTCTTA. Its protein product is CASSSLAGGGNEQFL.

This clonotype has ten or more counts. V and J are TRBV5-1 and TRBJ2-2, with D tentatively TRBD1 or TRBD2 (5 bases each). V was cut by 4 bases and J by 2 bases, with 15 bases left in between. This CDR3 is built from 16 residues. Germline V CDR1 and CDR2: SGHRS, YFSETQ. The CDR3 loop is CASSPSHGTNTGELFF. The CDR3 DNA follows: TGCGCCAGCAGCCCATCCCACGGGACCAACACCGGGGAGCTGTTTTTT.

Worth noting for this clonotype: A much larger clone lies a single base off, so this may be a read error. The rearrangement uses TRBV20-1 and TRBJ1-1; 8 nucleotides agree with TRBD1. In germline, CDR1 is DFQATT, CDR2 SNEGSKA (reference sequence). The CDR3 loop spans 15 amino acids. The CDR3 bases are TGCAGTGATAGATCCCTCGGACAGGGTTGGACTGAAGCTTTCTTT. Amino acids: CSDRSLGQGWTEAFF.

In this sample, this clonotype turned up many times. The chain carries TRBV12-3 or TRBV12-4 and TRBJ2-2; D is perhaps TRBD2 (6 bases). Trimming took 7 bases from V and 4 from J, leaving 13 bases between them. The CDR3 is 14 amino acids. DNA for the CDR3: TGTGCCAGCACCAATCTGGAGGGCACCGGGGAGCTGTTTTTT. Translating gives CASTNLEGTGELFF.

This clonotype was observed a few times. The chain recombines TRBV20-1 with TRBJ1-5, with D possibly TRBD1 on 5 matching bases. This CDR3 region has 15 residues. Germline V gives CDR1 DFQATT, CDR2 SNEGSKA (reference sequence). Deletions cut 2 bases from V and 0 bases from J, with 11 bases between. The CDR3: CSARQGGYSNQPQHF. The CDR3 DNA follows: TGCAGTGCTAGACAGGGAGGGTATAGCAATCAGCCCCAGCATTTT.

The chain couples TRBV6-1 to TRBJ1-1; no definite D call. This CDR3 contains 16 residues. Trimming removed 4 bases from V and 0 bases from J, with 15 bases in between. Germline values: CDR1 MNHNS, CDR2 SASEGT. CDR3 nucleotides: TGTGCCAGCAGTGGCGGGCGGGTCGGTGTGAACACTGAAGCTTTCTTT. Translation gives CASSGGRVGVNTEAFF.

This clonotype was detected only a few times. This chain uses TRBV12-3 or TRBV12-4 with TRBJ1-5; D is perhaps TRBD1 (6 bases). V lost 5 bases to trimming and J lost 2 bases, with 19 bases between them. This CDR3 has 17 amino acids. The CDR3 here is CASSPLAAGAGNQPQHF. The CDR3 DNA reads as TGTGCCAGCAGTCCCCTTGCGGCGGGGGCGGGCAATCAGCCCCAGCATTTT.

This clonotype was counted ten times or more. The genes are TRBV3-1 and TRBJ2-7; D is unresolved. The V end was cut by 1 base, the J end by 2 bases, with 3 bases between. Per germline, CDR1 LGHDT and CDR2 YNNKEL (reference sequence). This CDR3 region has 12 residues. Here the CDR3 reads CASSQGAYEQYF. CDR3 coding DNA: TGTGCCAGCAGCCAAGGTGCCTACGAGCAGTACTTC.

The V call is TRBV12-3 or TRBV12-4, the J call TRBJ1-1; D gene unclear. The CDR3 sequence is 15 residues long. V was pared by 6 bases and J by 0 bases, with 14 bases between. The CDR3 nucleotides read TGTGCCAGCAGGACTGACGGGCGGCTGAACACTGAAGCTTTCTTT. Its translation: CASRTDGRLNTEAFF.

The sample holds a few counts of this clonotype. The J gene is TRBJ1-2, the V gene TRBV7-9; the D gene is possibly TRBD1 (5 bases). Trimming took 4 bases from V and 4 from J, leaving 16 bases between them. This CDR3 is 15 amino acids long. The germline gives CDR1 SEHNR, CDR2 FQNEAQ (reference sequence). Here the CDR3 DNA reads TGTGCCAGCAGCTCGTCCGACAGACTTATCTATGGCTACACCTTC. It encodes CASSSSDRLIYGYTF.